Each of the 7 T cell receptor beta chains below was sequenced from the same sample in a study of radiotherapy plus CTLA-4 blockade in lung cancer. Clones were sequenced by immunoSEQ multiplex PCR, and TCRdb holds only the in-frame ones, with some missing. This sample has some 100,000 clones, with more than 65% found just once. The specimen comprised peripheral blood, sampled from a patient treated with radiotherapy plus ipilimumab. Source of these receptors: a human donor with non-small cell lung cancer who had a partial response to radiotherapy plus ipilimumab.

CDR3 sequence: CASRAAGQEPDGYTF. In nucleotides, the CDR3 is TGTGCCAGCAGGGCCGCTGGACAGGAGCCTGATGGCTACACCTTC. The rearrangement joins TRBV11-2 to TRBJ1-2; TRBD1 matches at 7 bases. The germline gives CDR1 SGHAT, CDR2 FQNNGV. V gave up 6 bases and J gave up 6 bases; unmatched junction bases: 13. The CDR3 totals 15 residues.

The gene calls are TRBV10-3 and TRBJ1-5, with 8 bases that match TRBD1. V was clipped by 0 bases and J by 4 bases; unmatched bases: 2. The CDR3 sequence is 15 residues long. CDR1 is ENHRY, CDR2 SYGVKD, per germline. The CDR3 protein is CAISESDRENQPQHF. CDR3 in DNA: TGTGCCATCAGTGAGTCGGACAGGGAAAATCAGCCCCAGCATTTT.

The chain couples TRBV7-9 to TRBJ2-7; D unclear. V shed 3 bases and J shed 3 bases, with 6 bases lying between them. Per germline, CDR1 SEHNR and CDR2 FQNEAQ (reference sequence). This CDR3 comprises 12 residues. The CDR3 sequence is CASSFGDYEQYV. The CDR3 DNA follows: TGTGCCAGCAGCTTTGGAGACTACGAGCAGTACGTC.

This chain connects TRBV19 to TRBJ2-5, with 7 bases that match TRBD2. The germline V gene encodes CDR1 LNHDA and CDR2 SQIVND (reference sequence). The CDR3 loop spans 14 amino acids. Trimming cost V 5 bases and J 6 bases; bases outside gene matches: 9. The CDR3 DNA is TGTGCCAGTAGTTCTAGCGGTATTGGGAAGACCCAGTACTTC. This translates into CASSSSGIGKTQYF.

This clone came up once. This chain connects TRBV5-4 to TRBJ1-1, with D possibly matching TRBD1 (6 bases). With 4 bases removed from V and 11 bases from J, the gap between germline ends came to 15 bases. The germline V gene has CDR1 SGHNT and CDR2 YYREEE (reference sequence). The CDR3 is made up of 12 amino acids. The CDR3 DNA reads TGTGCCAGCAGCCCACTAACAGGGTTGGCTTTCTTT. It translates to CASSPLTGLAFF.

The chain carries TRBV18 and TRBJ2-7; D may be TRBD1 (5 bases). V was cut by 3 bases and J by 3 bases, with 15 bases left in between. Germline CDR1 KGHSH, CDR2 LQKENI. The CDR3 totals 15 residues. The DNA for the CDR3 is TGTGCCAGCTCACCTGGGGCCACACGAAACTACGAGCAGTACTTC. Protein sequence: CASSPGATRNYEQYF.

The V call is TRBV7-2, the J call TRBJ2-2; perhaps TRBD2 as D (6 bases). The germline gives CDR1 SGHTA, CDR2 FQGNSA. The CDR3 is 14 residues long. V lost 6 bases and J lost 6, with 14 bases in between. This CDR3 is CASRPGGTAGELFF. The CDR3 nucleotides are TGTGCCAGCAGGCCCGGCGGGACGGCCGGGGAGCTGTTTTTT.